This T cell receptor beta chain was retrieved from a study of immune heterogeneity within non-small cell lung tumors. Study-wide results and limits: Local tumor mutational burden showed a correlation with local T-cell clonality that was moderate but significant (R 0.3 to 0.4). Across individual patients, the high-frequency T-cell receptor beta clonotypes were largely distinct. Dominant CDR3 beta clonotypes repeated across a patient's tumor loci, while different loci held unique high-frequency clones.

In this sample, this clonotype turned up many times. Its antigen is still unknown. The CDR3 is 15 amino acids. Germline trimming cut 3 bases from V and 7 bases from J; bases unmatched to any gene: 9. CDR1 and CDR2 from the germline V gene are GTSNPN and SVGIG (reference sequence). The TCR beta CDR3 region underwent multiplex PCR amplification with 32 V and 13 J primers. TCRdb re-analysed the multiplex PCR reads in MiXCR, keeping a single row per CDR3 protein. Altogether tens of thousands of distinct CDR3 sequences are present, under 35% being singletons, with the ten largest covering 4.4%. Template was bulk tumor genomic DNA, 500 to 650 ng per sample. Biopsy collection occurred during surgery, with several far-apart biopsies per primary tumor. The study enrolled patients with untreated, newly diagnosed non-small cell lung cancer who underwent curative surgery. Donors were newly diagnosed non-small cell lung cancer patients having surgery with curative intent.

V gene TRBV30 combines with J gene TRBJ1-2; 12 positions match TRBD1. The sequence was obtained from a man aged 40-55 years with non-small cell lung cancer. The sample comprised lung tumor tissue. The CDR3 reads CAWRGQGAFRSGYTF. In nucleotides, the CDR3 is TGTGCCTGGAGGGGACAGGGGGCGTTTCGTTCTGGCTACACCTTC.